Below are 19 T cell receptor beta chains sequenced from a single sample in a study of blood T cell repertoires in COVID-19. Only in-frame clones appear in the TCRdb table, and some are missing; sequencing was by immunoSEQ multiplex PCR. This table has about 150,000 clones, 75% to 90% appearing once. The sample was peripheral blood. The receptor set was obtained from a woman aged 55-75 years with active COVID-19.

V and J are TRBV6-2 or TRBV6-3 and TRBJ2-4; 8 nucleotides align to TRBD1. Looked up from germline, CDR1 is MNHEY and CDR2 is SVGEGT. The trim removed 4 bases at V and 4 bases at J, leaving 3 bases unmatched. This CDR3 comprises 14 residues. The CDR3: CASSSWTGKNIQYF. The CDR3, as DNA: TGTGCCAGCAGTTCATGGACAGGGAAAAACATTCAGTACTTC.

This clone was observed a single time. V gene TRBV28 combines with J gene TRBJ1-2, with D tentatively TRBD1 (5 bases). Trimming cost V 4 bases and J 8 bases, with 11 bases left between them. CDR3 length: 12 amino acids. CDR1 is MDHEN, CDR2 SYDVKM, per germline. CDR3 DNA: TGTGCCAGCAGTTCAGGAGGGGAAGGCTACACCTTC. This translates into CASSSGGEGYTF.

J is TRBJ2-7 and V is TRBV11-1; possible D gene TRBD2, 5 bases. Germline values: CDR1 SGHAT, CDR2 FQDESV (reference sequence). Trimming pared 5 bases from V and 4 bases from J, leaving 18 bases between. The CDR3 has 15 amino acids. CDR3 sequence (DNA): TGTGCCAGCAGCCCCCCGAGGAGGTTGGAATACGAGCAGTACTTC. Residues: CASSPPRRLEYEQYF.

The chain couples TRBV18 to TRBJ2-3, with 7 bases lining up with TRBD2. V shed 0 bases, J shed 0 bases, and the junction held 6 bases outside the gene matches. Germline-derived CDR1 and CDR2 are KGHSH and LQKENI. The CDR3 loop spans 17 amino acids. The CDR3 nucleotides read TGTGCCAGCTCACCACCGCCTAGCGGCCACAGCACAGATACGCAGTATTTT. It yields the protein CASSPPPSGHSTDTQYF. The complete variable domain, with remaining parts taken from reference TRBV18 and TRBJ2-3, reads NAGVMQNPRHLVRRRGQEARLRCSPMKGHSHVYWYRQLPEEGLKFMVYLQKENIIDESGMPKERFSAEFPKEGPSILRIQQVVRGDSAAYFCASSPPPSGHSTDTQYFGPGTRLTVL.

J is TRBJ1-1 and V is TRBV10-1, with D possibly being TRBD1 (6 bases). Trimming removed 6 bases from V and 1 base from J, with 12 bases in between. Germline lookup yields CDR1 WNHNN and CDR2 SYGVQD (reference sequence). The CDR3 consists of 14 residues. CDR3 sequence: CASREQGTNTEAFF. CDR3 bases: TGCGCCAGCAGGGAGCAGGGGACGAACACTGAAGCTTTCTTT.

This chain links TRBV2 with TRBJ2-5; D gene uncertain. The CDR3 covers 13 residues. The V gene's germline CDR1 is SNHLY and CDR2 FYNNEI. V shed 3 bases and J shed 4 bases, with 9 bases lying between them. CDR3 in DNA: TGTGCCAGCAGTGATGCCCAGATAGAGACCCAGTACTTC. It yields the protein CASSDAQIETQYF.

The chain recombines TRBV4-2 with TRBJ2-3; 8 positions agree with TRBD2. Germline CDR1 and CDR2: LGHNA and YNFKEQ. Unmatched junction bases numbered 3, after V lost 1 base and J lost 0 bases. The CDR3 loop spans 16 amino acids. The CDR3 spells CASSQAGLASTDTQYF. The CDR3 bases are TGTGCCAGCAGCCAAGCTGGACTAGCCAGCACAGATACGCAGTATTTT.

The chain combines TRBV12-3 or TRBV12-4 with TRBJ2-5, with D tentatively TRBD1 (6 bases). V was shortened by 6 bases and J by 2 bases, with 10 bases between the two germline ends. This CDR3 is built from 13 residues. CDR3 residues: CASRGALQETQYF. As DNA, the CDR3 is TGTGCCAGCAGGGGGGCTCTTCAAGAGACCCAGTACTTC.

J is TRBJ2-5 and V is TRBV5-4, with D hard to call. This CDR3 is built from 14 residues. V was pared by 0 bases and J by 4 bases, with 10 bases between. Germline-derived CDR1 and CDR2 are SGHNT and YYREEE (reference sequence). CDR3 in amino acids: CASSLGHLRETQYF. CDR3 DNA: TGTGCCAGCAGCTTGGGACACTTAAGAGAGACCCAGTACTTC.

The chain has TRBV18 and TRBJ2-5; D unclear. CDR1 is KGHSH and CDR2 is LQKENI in the germline V gene. The CDR3 length is 14 residues. The germline V and J ends were trimmed by 5 bases and 5 bases, with 15 bases remaining between them. The CDR3 region is CASSATLGEETQYF. CDR3 DNA: TGTGCCAGCTCAGCGACCTTGGGCGAGGAGACCCAGTACTTC.

The V call is TRBV24-1, the J call TRBJ1-4; D unresolved. The germline V gene encodes CDR1 KGHDR and CDR2 SFDVKD. The CDR3 is 15 amino acids. V was pared by 4 bases and J by 0 bases, with 8 bases between. The CDR3 region is CATSDARTTNEKLFF. Here the CDR3 DNA reads TGTGCCACCAGTGACGCTAGAACAACTAATGAAAAACTGTTTTTT.

The chain uses TRBV12-3 or TRBV12-4 and TRBJ2-5, with a weak D call TRBD1 (5 bases). With 6 bases removed from V and 2 bases from J, the gap between germline ends came to 7 bases. This CDR3 spans 12 amino acids. In DNA, the CDR3 is TGTGCCAGCAGGCGACAGCAAGAGACCCAGTACTTC. Its translation: CASRRQQETQYF.

The chain couples TRBV7-9 to TRBJ2-7; 7 bases match TRBD1. The CDR3 is 14 amino acids. Germline V CDR1 and CDR2: SEHNR, FQNEAQ (reference sequence). After removal of 4 bases from V and 2 bases from J, the junction contained 5 bases not matched to a gene. CDR3 sequence: CASSWTGPTYEQYF. In nucleotides, the CDR3 is TGTGCCAGCAGCTGGACAGGACCAACCTACGAGCAGTACTTC.

The chain has TRBV27 and TRBJ2-3; the match to TRBD2 covers 12 bases. Germline assignment: CDR1 MNHEY and CDR2 SMNVEV (reference sequence). The CDR3 consists of 15 residues. The V gene end was trimmed by 2 bases and the J gene end by 6 bases; junction bases not matched to a gene: 3. CDR3 region: CASSLRLAGADTQYF. CDR3 coding DNA: TGTGCCAGCAGTTTAAGACTAGCGGGAGCGGATACGCAGTATTTT.

This chain links TRBV13 with TRBJ2-7; 8 nucleotides match TRBD1. This CDR3 region has 14 residues. In germline, CDR1 is PRHDT, CDR2 FYEKMQ (reference sequence). Trimming cost V 5 bases and J 2 bases; bases outside gene matches: 5. The CDR3 DNA follows: TGTGCCAGCAGCCCCCGGGACAGGCCCTACGAGCAGTACTTC. Translated, it gives CASSPRDRPYEQYF.

The V call is TRBV7-9, the J call TRBJ2-1; 10 bases fit TRBD1. The junction had 9 bases not matched to a gene; V was cut back by 6 bases and J by 7 bases. This CDR3 contains 15 residues. Germline V gene data show CDR1 as SEHNR and CDR2 as FQNEAQ (reference sequence). The DNA for the CDR3 is TGTGCCAGCAGTTCTCGGGACAGGGGCGGAAATGAGCAGTTCTTC. Residues: CASSSRDRGGNEQFF.

This clone was counted only a few times. The chain links TRBV27 to TRBJ1-1; TRBD1 is a possible D gene (6 bases). V gave up 5 bases and J gave up 1 base, with 11 bases separating them. This CDR3 comprises 14 residues. The germline V gene encodes CDR1 MNHEY and CDR2 SMNVEV (reference sequence). In DNA, the CDR3 is TGTGCCAGCAGTATCCAGGGGTGGAACACTGAAGCTTTCTTT. This codes for CASSIQGWNTEAFF.

The genes are TRBV19 and TRBJ1-5, with TRBD1 as a possible D gene (5 bases). Trimming stripped 6 bases from V and 1 base from J, with 16 bases between. CDR1 is LNHDA and CDR2 is SQIVND in the germline V gene (reference sequence). This CDR3 spans 16 amino acids. CDR3: CASRRDGAISNQPQHF. DNA for the CDR3: TGTGCCAGTAGGAGAGATGGGGCTATAAGCAATCAGCCCCAGCATTTT.

V is TRBV19 and J is TRBJ1-5; unclear D gene. The CDR3 loop spans 12 amino acids. Germline assignment: CDR1 LNHDA and CDR2 SQIVND (reference sequence). V was shortened by 3 bases and J by 6 bases, with 6 bases between the two germline ends. This chain's CDR3 is CASSIRGQPQHF. The CDR3 DNA follows: TGTGCCAGTAGTATCCGGGGTCAGCCCCAGCATTTT.